Below, 27 T cell receptor beta chains from the same sample are listed, as sequenced in a study of patients and donors after allogeneic stem cell transplantation. TCRdb passed the RT-PCR reads through MiXCR, listing each CDR3 protein once. The table has approximately 410,000 distinct CDR3 sequences, about a sixth seen once. Sequencing was carried out using blood, either unsorted or a sorted T cell fraction (not recorded which). The source of these receptors is a human donor who was either an allogeneic HSCT recipient or a stem cell or donor lymphocyte infusion donor (not recorded which). It is not recorded whose cells these are; they may come from a transplant donor.

This clonotype was found many times. The chain links TRBV6-5 to TRBJ1-2, with D perhaps matching TRBD1 (5 bases). This CDR3 region has 11 residues. Between the trimmed V and J ends, which lost 6 bases and 5 bases, there was a span of 7 bases. Germline lookup yields CDR1 MNHEY and CDR2 SVGAGI. The CDR3 protein is CASSPGYGYTF. The CDR3, as DNA: TGTGCCAGCAGCCCAGGGTATGGCTACACCTTC.

The V gene is TRBV7-9, the J gene TRBJ2-3; D possibly uses TRBD1 or TRBD2 (5 bases each). The CDR3 spans 16 residues. Germline V gene data show CDR1 as SEHNR and CDR2 as FQNEAQ (reference sequence). The ends were cut back, 5 bases at V and 0 bases at J, with 15 bases in the middle. CDR3 nucleotides: TGTGCCAGCAGCCGAGGGGTCTTTTCTAGCACAGATACGCAGTATTTT. Protein product: CASSRGVFSSTDTQYF. The entire variable domain, with the rest obtained from reference TRBV7-9 and TRBJ2-3, is as follows: DTGVSQNPRHKITKRGQNVTFRCDPISEHNRLYWYRQTLGQGPEFLTYFQNEAQLEKSRLLSDRFSAERPKGSFSTLEIQRTEQGDSAMYLCASSRGVFSSTDTQYFGPGTRLTVL.

This clonotype turned up a few times. The CDR3 DNA follows: TGTGCCAGCAGTGCCGGGACTACTATCCCGGGTGGCTACACCTTC. It translates to CASSAGTTIPGGYTF. The V gene is TRBV25-1, the J gene TRBJ1-2; D is perhaps TRBD1 (5 bases). V was pared by 4 bases and J by 7 bases, with 19 bases between. The CDR3 covers 15 residues. Germline V lookup: CDR1 MGHDK, CDR2 SYGVNS.

This rearrangement joins TRBV12-3 or TRBV12-4 to TRBJ1-5; no firm D call. The germline V and J ends were trimmed by 4 bases and 3 bases, with 13 bases remaining between them. There are 15 residues in the CDR3. The CDR3 DNA follows: TGTGCCAGCAGTTATAGAGCTTTTGACAATCAGCCCCAGCATTTT. Protein sequence: CASSYRAFDNQPQHF.

V gene TRBV12-3 or TRBV12-4 combines with J gene TRBJ1-3; perhaps TRBD1 as D (5 bases). V gave up 6 bases and J gave up 4 bases, with 13 bases separating them. This CDR3 comprises 14 residues. CDR3 amino acids: CASRTQGTGNTIYF. The CDR3 DNA sequence: TGTGCCAGCAGAACCCAGGGAACGGGAAACACCATATATTTT.

This sequence joins TRBV20-1 and TRBJ2-5, with D perhaps being TRBD1 or TRBD2 (5 bases each). The CDR3 consists of 12 residues. V lost 6 bases, J lost 5 bases, and 13 bases lay in between. Germline loops: CDR1 DFQATT, CDR2 SNEGSKA (reference sequence). The CDR3 nucleotides are TGCAGTGCCCTCGAGAGGGACGAGACCCAGTACTTC. Its protein product is CSALERDETQYF.

The chain employs TRBV29-1 and TRBJ2-3, with 10 bases aligning to TRBD2. V shed 3 bases and J 2 bases; nucleotides not matched to a gene: 8. The germline V gene encodes CDR1 SQVTM and CDR2 ANQGSEA. This CDR3 is 16 amino acids long. The CDR3 sequence: CSVDGEAGGYTDTQYF. CDR3 nucleotide sequence: TGCAGCGTTGACGGAGAAGCGGGGGGGTACACAGATACGCAGTATTTT.

This clonotype has at least ten counts. The junction differs from germline at one of its ends, possibly a read error. The chain employs TRBV11-3 and TRBJ2-1, with D uncertain. From germline, CDR1 is SGHNT and CDR2 YENEEA. This CDR3 spans 12 amino acids. The CDR3 here is CASSETWAPELF. The CDR3 DNA sequence: TGTGCCAGCAGCGAAACCTGGGCCCCCGAGCTCTTC.

This clonotype has a handful of counts. Here the CDR3 reads CASSAPKGLATDTQYF. The DNA for the CDR3 is TGTGCCAGCAGTGCACCAAAGGGGTTAGCGACAGATACGCAGTATTTT. The chain has TRBV28 and TRBJ2-3, with D perhaps matching TRBD1 or TRBD2 (5 bases each). Germline CDR1 MDHEN, CDR2 SYDVKM. V gave up 5 bases and J gave up 3 bases, with 18 bases separating them. The CDR3 runs to 16 residues.

This chain uses TRBV6-1 with TRBJ1-1; 12 bases are a match to TRBD1. V shed 5 bases and J 4 bases; nucleotides not matched to a gene: 5. From germline, CDR1 is MNHNS and CDR2 SASEGT. The CDR3 length is 15 residues. The CDR3 loop reads CASSPGTGGLTEAFF. The CDR3 DNA reads as TGTGCCAGCAGTCCAGGGACAGGGGGCCTCACTGAAGCTTTCTTT.

The rearrangement uses TRBV20-1 and TRBJ2-7; D may be TRBD2 (6 bases). CDR1 DFQATT and CDR2 SNEGSKA come from the germline V gene (reference sequence). Trimming pared 3 bases from V and 1 base from J, leaving 7 bases between. The CDR3 covers 12 residues. This CDR3 is CSASRGSYEQYF. CDR3 sequence (DNA): TGCAGTGCTAGTCGGGGGTCCTACGAGCAGTACTTC.

This rearrangement joins TRBV24-1 to TRBJ2-2; perhaps TRBD1 as D (6 bases). The germline CDR1 and CDR2 sequences are KGHDR and SFDVKD. Trimming took off 10 bases at V and 0 bases at J, with 17 bases between the two ends. The CDR3 totals 16 residues. CDR3 sequence: CATTGSEKPNTGELFF. DNA for the CDR3: TGTGCCACGACAGGTAGCGAGAAACCGAACACCGGGGAGCTGTTTTTT.

Many counts were recorded for this clonotype. This chain joins TRBV5-1 and TRBJ2-2; 8 nucleotides align to TRBD1. Germline V gene lookup returns CDR1 SGHRS and CDR2 YFSETQ. The trim removed 2 bases at V and 1 base at J, leaving 4 bases unmatched. The CDR3 sequence is 16 residues long. CDR3: CASSFGQGGNTGELFF. The CDR3 DNA reads TGCGCCAGCAGCTTCGGACAGGGAGGGAACACCGGGGAGCTGTTTTTT.

In its sample, this clonotype was seen a few times. The V and J genes are TRBV7-2 and TRBJ2-3, with D perhaps TRBD1 or TRBD2 (6 bases each). Trimming left V 8 bases short and J 6 bases short, with 18 bases between. This CDR3 has 14 residues. Germline values: CDR1 SGHTA, CDR2 FQGNSA. CDR3 loop: CASEKWGAGDTQYF. CDR3 bases: TGTGCCAGCGAAAAGTGGGGGGCGGGGGATACGCAGTATTTT.

This clonotype was seen a handful of times. The chain is built from TRBV5-1 and TRBJ1-4; D gene ambiguous. The CDR3 contains 16 residues. The ends were cut back, 1 base at V and 0 bases at J, with 10 bases in the middle. Germline assignment: CDR1 SGHRS and CDR2 YFSETQ. This CDR3 reads CASSLFGTATNEKLFF. DNA for the CDR3: TGCGCCAGCAGCTTGTTCGGCACTGCAACTAATGAAAAACTGTTTTTT.

V usage is TRBV6-2 or TRBV6-3 and J usage is TRBJ2-1; 8 bases match TRBD2. CDR1 and CDR2 from the germline V gene are MNHEY and SVGEGT. The ends lost 6 bases at V and 8 bases at J; junction bases unmatched: 6. The CDR3 is 13 residues long. The CDR3 sequence is CASSPGTRDEQFF. In nucleotides, the CDR3 is TGTGCCAGCAGCCCCGGGACTAGAGATGAGCAGTTCTTC.

This clonotype was found a few times. The rearrangement links TRBV7-3 to TRBJ2-5; D uncertain. Deletions cut 0 bases from V and 5 bases from J, with 10 bases between. The V gene's germline CDR1 is SGHTA and CDR2 FQGTGA. CDR3 length: 14 residues. CDR3 nucleotide sequence: TGTGCCAGCAGCTTAACGTCAGTGGCCGAGACCCAGTACTTC. This translates into CASSLTSVAETQYF.

The J gene is TRBJ2-7, the V gene TRBV30; D remains unclear. V was trimmed by 0 bases and J by 5 bases, leaving 11 bases between them. Germline CDR1 reads GTSNPN; CDR2 reads SVGIG (reference sequence). There are 13 residues in the CDR3. In DNA, the CDR3 is TGTGCCTGGAGTGTAAACCTAGAGGACGAGCAGTACTTC. The encoded protein is CAWSVNLEDEQYF.

The chain employs TRBV4-1 and TRBJ1-1; D unclear. V was pared by 1 base and J by 5 bases, with 8 bases between. The CDR3 has 13 residues. Germline CDR1 and CDR2: MGHRA and YSYEKL. CDR3 region: CASSQVGRTEAFF. In nucleotides, the CDR3 is TGCGCCAGCAGCCAAGTCGGGAGGACTGAAGCTTTCTTT.

This clonotype was detected a few times. This rearrangement joins TRBV18 to TRBJ1-2; no definite D call. This CDR3 region has 14 residues. Germline V gene data show CDR1 as KGHSH and CDR2 as LQKENI. Trimming took 2 bases from V and 4 from J, leaving 11 bases between them. In DNA, the CDR3 is TGTGCCAGCTCACCAATGGGGTTATTCTATGGCTACACCTTC. Residues: CASSPMGLFYGYTF. Based on the CDR3 plus reference TRBV18 and TRBJ1-2, the full variable domain is NAGVMQNPRHLVRRRGQEARLRCSPMKGHSHVYWYRQLPEEGLKFMVYLQKENIIDESGMPKERFSAEFPKEGPSILRIQQVVRGDSAAYFCASSPMGLFYGYTFGSGTRLTVV.

The chain couples TRBV15 to TRBJ2-4; D possibly corresponds to TRBD2 (5 bases). Germline assignment: CDR1 LNHNV and CDR2 YYDKDF (reference sequence). Between the trimmed V and J ends, which lost 0 bases and 0 bases, there was a span of 9 bases. The CDR3 consists of 16 residues. The CDR3 DNA reads TGTGCCACCAGCAGAGATGAGGGCCTAGCCAAAAACATTCAGTACTTC. Protein product: CATSRDEGLAKNIQYF. Filled out from reference TRBV15 and TRBJ2-4, the complete variable domain reads DAMVIQNPRYQVTQFGKPVTLSCSQTLNHNVMYWYQQKSSQAPKLLFHYYDKDFNNEADTPDNFQSRRPNTSFCFLDIRSPGLGDTAMYLCATSRDEGLAKNIQYFGAGTRLSVL.

The chain carries TRBV9 and TRBJ2-1; possible D gene TRBD2, 7 bases. The germline gives CDR1 SGDLS, CDR2 YYNGEE. The V gene lost 4 bases and the J gene lost 8 bases, with 19 bases spanning the gap. This CDR3 spans 15 amino acids. The CDR3 reads CASSHTGGSVYEQFF. As DNA, the CDR3 is TGTGCCAGCAGCCACACGGGGGGCTCGGTCTATGAGCAGTTCTTC.

The table lists this clonotype with a few counts. This sequence joins TRBV30 and TRBJ2-2; D is undetermined. Germline V gene data show CDR1 as GTSNPN and CDR2 as SVGIG (reference sequence). The CDR3 contains 10 residues. Trimming left V 5 bases short and J 7 bases short, with 5 bases between. The CDR3 bases are TGTGCCTGGTCGTTCGGGGAGCTGTTTTTT. This encodes CAWSFGELFF.

This clonotype was detected only a few times. This chain joins TRBV19 and TRBJ1-1; unclear D gene. Germline V gene data show CDR1 as LNHDA and CDR2 as SQIVND (reference sequence). The CDR3 runs to 15 residues. V lost 0 bases to trimming and J lost 0 bases, with 8 bases between them. CDR3 in DNA: TGTGCCAGTAGTATAGATCCCGGAGTGAACACTGAAGCTTTCTTT. Its translation: CASSIDPGVNTEAFF.

The gene calls are TRBV5-1 and TRBJ2-7, with D maybe TRBD1 (6 bases). Trimming stripped 4 bases from V and 5 bases from J, with 19 bases between. Per the germline V gene, CDR1 is SGHRS and CDR2 is YFSETQ. This CDR3 has 15 residues. The CDR3 nucleotides read TGCGCCAGCAGCGGCCGGGACAAGGGGCTCGACGAGCAGTACTTC. Encoded protein: CASSGRDKGLDEQYF. The full variable domain, completed using reference TRBV5-1 and TRBJ2-7, is KAGVTQTPRYLIKTRGQQVTLSCSPISGHRSVSWYQQTPGQGLQFLFEYFSETQRNKGNFPGRFSGRQFSNSRSEMNVSTLELGDSALYLCASSGRDKGLDEQYFGPGTRLTVT.

This clonotype was observed a few times. The rearrangement links TRBV4-3 to TRBJ2-1, with D perhaps matching TRBD2 (5 bases). This CDR3 is 16 amino acids long. The V and J ends lost 0 bases and 6 bases respectively, with 15 bases between them. CDR1 and CDR2 from the germline V gene are LGHNA and YSLEER. The CDR3 loop is CASSQDRPPGSNEQFF. The CDR3 nucleotides are TGCGCCAGCAGCCAAGATCGGCCGCCGGGGAGCAATGAGCAGTTCTTC.

This clonotype was seen at least ten times. The chain recombines TRBV12-3 or TRBV12-4 with TRBJ2-7; 10 positions agree with TRBD1. CDR3 length: 14 residues. Trimming cost V 7 bases and J 5 bases; bases outside gene matches: 8. The CDR3 DNA reads TGTGCCAGCACCTCGGGGACAGGGGTGCACGAGCAGTACTTC. The encoded protein is CASTSGTGVHEQYF.